This TCR beta chain derives from a study of Ad26.COV2.S vaccination and SARS-CoV-2 variants. The assay was immunoSEQ multiplex PCR, and TCRdb's table has in-frame clones only and misses some. Here the sample spans hundreds of thousands of clones, about nine tenths being singletons. Between the trimmed V and J ends, which lost 6 bases and 7 bases, there was a span of 9 bases. The CDR3 sequence is 11 residues long. Germline V gives CDR1 KGHSH, CDR2 LQKENI. This sample's treatment: around 19 received Ad26.COV2.S at low or high dose, single or two shots; roughly five received placebo; per-sample allocation not given. Collection of the samples took place on day 63 after the first injection of vaccine or placebo.

This specimen consisted of peripheral blood, obtained in a trial of Ad26.COV2.S vaccine versus placebo. The V call is TRBV18, the J call TRBJ1-1, with D unresolved. The sequence was obtained from a person aged 18-65 years who received the Ad26.COV2.S COVID-19 vaccine or a placebo. CDR3 sequence: CASSPGDEAFF. The CDR3 coding sequence is TGTGCCAGCTCCCCGGGTGATGAAGCTTTCTTT.